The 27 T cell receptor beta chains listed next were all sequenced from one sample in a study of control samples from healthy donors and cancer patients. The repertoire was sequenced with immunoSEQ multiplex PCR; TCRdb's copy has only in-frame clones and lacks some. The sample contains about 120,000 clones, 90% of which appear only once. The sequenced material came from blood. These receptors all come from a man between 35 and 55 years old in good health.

The DNA of the CDR3 is TGTGCCAGCAGACAAGGGGGGCGTAATTCACCCCTCCACTTT. Amino acid sequence: CASRQGGRNSPLHF. The rearrangement links TRBV6-5 to TRBJ1-6; D perhaps matches TRBD1 (6 bases). Trimming stripped 6 bases from V and 6 bases from J, with 12 bases between. The germline V gene has CDR1 MNHEY and CDR2 SVGAGI. The CDR3 length is 14 residues.

The CDR3, as DNA: TGTGCCTGGAGTGTACAAAACGAGCAGTACTTC. It translates to CAWSVQNEQYF. The chain carries TRBV30 and TRBJ2-7; D remains ambiguous. CDR1 GTSNPN and CDR2 SVGIG come from the germline V gene (reference sequence). The length of the CDR3 is 11 residues. The ends were cut back, 0 bases at V and 5 bases at J, with 5 bases in the middle.

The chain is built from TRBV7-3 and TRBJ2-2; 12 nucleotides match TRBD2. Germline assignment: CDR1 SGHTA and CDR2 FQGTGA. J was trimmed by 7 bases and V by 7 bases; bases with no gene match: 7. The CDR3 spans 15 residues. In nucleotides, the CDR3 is TGTGCCAGCAACCCTAGCGGGGGGGCCAACGGGGAGCTGTTTTTT. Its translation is CASNPSGGANGELFF.

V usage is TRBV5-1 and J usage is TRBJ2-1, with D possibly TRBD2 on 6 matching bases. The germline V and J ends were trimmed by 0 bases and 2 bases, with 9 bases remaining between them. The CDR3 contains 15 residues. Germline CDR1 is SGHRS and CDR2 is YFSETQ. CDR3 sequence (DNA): TGCGCCAGCAGCTTGGACGGGGGAACCTACAATGAGCAGTTCTTC. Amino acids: CASSLDGGTYNEQFF.

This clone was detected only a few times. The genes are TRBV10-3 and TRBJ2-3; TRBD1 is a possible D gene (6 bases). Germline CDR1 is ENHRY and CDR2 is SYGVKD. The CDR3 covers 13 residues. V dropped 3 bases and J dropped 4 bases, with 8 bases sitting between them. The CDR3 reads CAISDRGPDTQYF. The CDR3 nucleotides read TGTGCCATCAGTGACAGGGGACCAGATACGCAGTATTTT.

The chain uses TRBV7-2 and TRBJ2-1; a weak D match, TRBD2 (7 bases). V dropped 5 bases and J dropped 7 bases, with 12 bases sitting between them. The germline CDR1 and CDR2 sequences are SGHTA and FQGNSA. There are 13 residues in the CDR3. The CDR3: CASSKGGWNEQFF. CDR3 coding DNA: TGTGCCAGCAGCAAGGGGGGGTGGAATGAGCAGTTCTTC.

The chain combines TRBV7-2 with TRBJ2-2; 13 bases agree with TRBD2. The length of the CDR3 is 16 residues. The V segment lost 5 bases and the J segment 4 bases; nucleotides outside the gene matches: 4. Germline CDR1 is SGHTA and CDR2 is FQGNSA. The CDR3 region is CASSTTSGGSTGELFF. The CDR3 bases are TGTGCCAGCAGCACGACTAGCGGGGGGAGCACCGGGGAGCTGTTTTTT.

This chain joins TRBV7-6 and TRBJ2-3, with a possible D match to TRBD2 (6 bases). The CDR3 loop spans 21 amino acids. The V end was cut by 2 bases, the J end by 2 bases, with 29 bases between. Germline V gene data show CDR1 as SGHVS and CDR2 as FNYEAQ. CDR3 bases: TGTGCCAGCAGCTTAAGCGTACTTTTAAGTAGCGGAGGGGTCAACACAGATACGCAGTATTTT. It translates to CASSLSVLLSSGGVNTDTQYF.

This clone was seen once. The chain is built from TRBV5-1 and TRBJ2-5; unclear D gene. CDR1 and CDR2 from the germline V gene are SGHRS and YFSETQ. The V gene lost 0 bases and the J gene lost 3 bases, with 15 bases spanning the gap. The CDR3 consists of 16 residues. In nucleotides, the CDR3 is TGCGCCAGCAGCTTGGCCCGTTTCAGCTCCGAAGAGACCCAGTACTTC. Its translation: CASSLARFSSEETQYF.

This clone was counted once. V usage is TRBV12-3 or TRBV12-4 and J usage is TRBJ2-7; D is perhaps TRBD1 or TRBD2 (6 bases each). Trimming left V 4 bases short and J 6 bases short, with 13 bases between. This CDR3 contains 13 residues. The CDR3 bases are TGTGCCAGCAGTTGGACGGGGGCTGGCGAGCAGTACTTC. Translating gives CASSWTGAGEQYF.

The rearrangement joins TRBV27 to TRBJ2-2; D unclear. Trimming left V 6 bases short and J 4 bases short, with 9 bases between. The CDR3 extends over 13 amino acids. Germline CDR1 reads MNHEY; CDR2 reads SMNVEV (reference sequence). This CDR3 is CASSRRPTGELFF. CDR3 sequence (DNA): TGTGCCAGCAGCCGAAGACCCACCGGGGAGCTGTTTTTT.

This chain's CDR3 is CASSEDKDEQFF. The CDR3 coding sequence is TGTGCCAGCAGCGAAGACAAGGATGAGCAGTTCTTC. The V call is TRBV11-1, the J call TRBJ2-1; no definite D call. Germline V gene sequence: CDR1 SGHAT, CDR2 FQDESV (reference sequence). V lost 5 bases, J lost 8 bases, and 10 bases lay in between. This CDR3 comprises 12 residues.

The CDR3, as DNA: TGCGCCAGCAGCTTGTTGGGACGCCAGGGCACTGAAGCTTTCTTT. Its translation is CASSLLGRQGTEAFF. The chain couples TRBV5-1 to TRBJ1-1; D may be TRBD1 (5 bases). CDR3 length: 15 residues. The germline CDR1 and CDR2 sequences are SGHRS and YFSETQ. Trimming took off 1 base at V and 4 bases at J, with 14 bases between the two ends.

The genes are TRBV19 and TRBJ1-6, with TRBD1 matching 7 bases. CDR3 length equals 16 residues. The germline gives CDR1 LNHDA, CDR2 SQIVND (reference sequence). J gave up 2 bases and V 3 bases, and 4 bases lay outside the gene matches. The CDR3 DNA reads TGTGCCAGTAGTATTGGTGACAGGGCCTATAATTCACCCCTCCACTTT. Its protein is CASSIGDRAYNSPLHF.

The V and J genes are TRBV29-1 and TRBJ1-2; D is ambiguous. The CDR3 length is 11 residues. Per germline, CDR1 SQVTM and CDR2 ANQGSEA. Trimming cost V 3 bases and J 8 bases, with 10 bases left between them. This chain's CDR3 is CSVELGGGYTF. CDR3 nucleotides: TGCAGCGTTGAGTTGGGTGGCGGCTACACCTTC. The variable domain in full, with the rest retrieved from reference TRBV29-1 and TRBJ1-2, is SAVISQKPSRDICQRGTSLTIQCQVDSQVTMMFWYRQQPGQSLTLIATANQGSEATYESGFVIDKFPISRPNLTFSTLTVSNMSPEDSSIYLCSVELGGGYTFGSGTRLTVV.

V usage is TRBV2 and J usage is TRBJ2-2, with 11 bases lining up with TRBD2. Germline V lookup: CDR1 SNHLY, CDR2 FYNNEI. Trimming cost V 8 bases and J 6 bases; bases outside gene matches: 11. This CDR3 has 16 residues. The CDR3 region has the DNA TGTGCCAGCCGGGGTAGCGGGGGGGCCGGGGCCGGGGAGCTGTTTTTT. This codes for CASRGSGGAGAGELFF.

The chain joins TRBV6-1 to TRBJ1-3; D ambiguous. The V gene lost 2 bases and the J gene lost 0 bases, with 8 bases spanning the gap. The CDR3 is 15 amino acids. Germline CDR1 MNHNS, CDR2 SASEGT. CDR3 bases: TGTGCCAGCAGTGAATTAGGAAGCTCTGGAAACACCATATATTTT. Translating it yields CASSELGSSGNTIYF.

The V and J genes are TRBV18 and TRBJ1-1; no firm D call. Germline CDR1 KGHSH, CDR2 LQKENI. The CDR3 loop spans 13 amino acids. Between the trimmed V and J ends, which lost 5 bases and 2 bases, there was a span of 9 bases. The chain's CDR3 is CASSRDTNTEAFF. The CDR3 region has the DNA TGTGCCAGCTCAAGAGACACAAACACTGAAGCTTTCTTT. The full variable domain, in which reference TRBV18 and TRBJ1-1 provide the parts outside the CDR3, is NAGVMQNPRHLVRRRGQEARLRCSPMKGHSHVYWYRQLPEEGLKFMVYLQKENIIDESGMPKERFSAEFPKEGPSILRIQQVVRGDSAAYFCASSRDTNTEAFFGQGTRLTVV.

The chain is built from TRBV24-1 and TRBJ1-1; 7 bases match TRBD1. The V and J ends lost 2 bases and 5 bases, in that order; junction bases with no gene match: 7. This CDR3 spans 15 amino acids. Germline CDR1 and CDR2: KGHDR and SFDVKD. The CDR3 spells CATSDSRQGGTEAFF. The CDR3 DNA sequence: TGTGCCACCAGTGATTCCCGACAGGGTGGAACTGAAGCTTTCTTT.

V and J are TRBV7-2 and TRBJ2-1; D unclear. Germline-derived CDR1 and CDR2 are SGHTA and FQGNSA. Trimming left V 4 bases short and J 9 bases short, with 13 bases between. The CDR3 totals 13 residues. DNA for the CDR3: TGTGCCAGCAGCTCCAACCTACCTGGTGAGCAGTTCTTC. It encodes CASSSNLPGEQFF.

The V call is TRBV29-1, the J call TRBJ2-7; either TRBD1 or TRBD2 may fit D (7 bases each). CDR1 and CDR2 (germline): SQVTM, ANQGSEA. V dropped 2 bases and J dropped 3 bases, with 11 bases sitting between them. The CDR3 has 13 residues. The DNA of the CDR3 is TGCAGCGTTGAATCAGGGGGGGACTACGAGCAGTACTTC. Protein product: CSVESGGDYEQYF.

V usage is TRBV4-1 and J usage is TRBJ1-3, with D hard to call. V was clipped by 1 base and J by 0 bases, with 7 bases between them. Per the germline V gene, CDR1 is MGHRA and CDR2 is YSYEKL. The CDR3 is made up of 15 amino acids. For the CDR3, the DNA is TGCGCCAGCAGCCAAGGTCATCTCTCTGGAAACACCATATATTTT. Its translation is CASSQGHLSGNTIYF.

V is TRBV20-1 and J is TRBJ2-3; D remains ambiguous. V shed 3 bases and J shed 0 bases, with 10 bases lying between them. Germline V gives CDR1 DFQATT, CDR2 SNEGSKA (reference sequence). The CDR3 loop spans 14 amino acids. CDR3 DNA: TGCAGTGCTAGTGGCCAAAAAAGCACAGATACGCAGTATTTT. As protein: CSASGQKSTDTQYF.

The CDR3 DNA reads TGTGCCAGCAGCTTCGTCCTAGGAGAGACCCAGTACTTC. As protein: CASSFVLGETQYF. V is TRBV7-3 and J is TRBJ2-5, with D uncertain. This CDR3 comprises 13 residues. The germline CDR1 and CDR2 sequences are SGHTA and FQGTGA. The germline V and J ends were trimmed by 3 bases and 4 bases, with 9 bases remaining between them.

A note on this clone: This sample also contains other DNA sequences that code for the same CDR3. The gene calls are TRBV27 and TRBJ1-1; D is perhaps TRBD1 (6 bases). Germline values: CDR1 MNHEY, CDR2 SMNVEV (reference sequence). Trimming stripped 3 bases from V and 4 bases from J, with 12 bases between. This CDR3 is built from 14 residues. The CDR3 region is CASSFGGRSTEAFF. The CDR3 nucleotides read TGTGCCAGCAGTTTTGGGGGGCGTAGCACTGAAGCTTTCTTT.

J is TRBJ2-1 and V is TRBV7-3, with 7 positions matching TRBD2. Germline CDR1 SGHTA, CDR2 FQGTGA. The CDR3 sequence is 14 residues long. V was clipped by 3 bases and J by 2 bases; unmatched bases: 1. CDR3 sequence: CASSFGLAYNEQFF. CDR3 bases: TGTGCCAGCAGCTTCGGACTAGCCTACAATGAGCAGTTCTTC.

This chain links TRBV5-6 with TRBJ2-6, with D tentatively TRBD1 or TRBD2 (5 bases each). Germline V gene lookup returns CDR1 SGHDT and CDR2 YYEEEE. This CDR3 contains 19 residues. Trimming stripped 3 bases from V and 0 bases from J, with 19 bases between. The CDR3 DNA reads TGTGCCAGCAGCTCGACTGCTACCCGGGACGCCTCTGGGGCCAACGTCCTGACTTTC. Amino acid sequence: CASSSTATRDASGANVLTF.